These T cell receptor beta chains were read from a single sample in a study of blood T cell repertoires in COVID-19. Clones were sequenced by immunoSEQ multiplex PCR, and TCRdb holds only the in-frame ones, with some missing. Of hundreds of thousands of clones listed, 70% to 85% were seen once; the top ten hold about 2%. Sequencing input: peripheral blood. These receptors were collected from a woman of 80 years or more with acute or convalescent COVID-19. The conserved cysteine and the conserved F or W are not part of the CDR3 here. Each record gives: V gene, J gene, CDR3 protein.

TRBV19	TRBJ2-3	ASSMTGVPDTQY
TRBV4-2	TRBJ2-2	ASSQVGASGYTGELF
TRBV5-1	TRBJ2-2	ASSVLAGAIGELF
TRBV28	TRBJ1-4	ASLLGGGQKTNEKLF
TRBV5-1	TRBJ2-5	ASSLGWGRETQY
TRBV4-1	TRBJ2-2	ASSQDLMAGTGELF
TRBV18	TRBJ2-1	ASSPRITRQSAHEQF
TRBV5-6	TRBJ1-6	ASSLGGNSPLH
TRBV6-5	TRBJ2-3	ASSNRASTDTQY
TRBV5-6	TRBJ1-1	ASTKIRGPNTEAF
TRBV2	TRBJ2-7	ASSGQGYEQY
TRBV6-5	TRBJ1-2	ASSSGLHYGYT
TRBV6-5	TRBJ1-3	ASSRSSSGNTIY
TRBV23-1	TRBJ2-2	ASSQGLEHRGAV
TRBV27	TRBJ2-1	ASSLRLGLAGEQF
TRBV30	TRBJ2-7	AWVKPRTGLYEQY
TRBV4-3	TRBJ2-7	ASSQGLVAGDAYEQY
TRBV4-2	TRBJ2-5	ASSQGTASGVGETQY
TRBV5-1	TRBJ2-6	ASSQNSGSGANVLT
TRBV7-2	TRBJ1-2	ASSFGGRRLYGYT
TRBV30	TRBJ2-1	AWIWTSGSRDEQF
TRBV7-2	TRBJ1-1	ASSLEAWGGAEAF
TRBV18	TRBJ1-1	ASSPRQNTEAF
TRBV7-2	TRBJ2-7	ASSPRRAATSHEQY
TRBV5-1	TRBJ2-2	ASSLLAGEAGELF
TRBV6-2/TRBV6-3	TRBJ2-2	ASSSPHYSNTGELF
TRBV7-9	TRBJ1-1	ASRRTGENTEAF
TRBV2	TRBJ1-5	ASGSQWEQGGSNQPQH
TRBV20-1	TRBJ2-2	SASAGDTGELF
TRBV7-9	TRBJ2-3	ASSLIAGASTDTQY
TRBV7-2	TRBJ1-3	ASSLGADPSGNTIY
TRBV7-9	TRBJ2-1	ASSLAWREQF
TRBV9	TRBJ2-2	ASSVDRVNTGELF
TRBV6-5	TRBJ2-2	ASAGGRTGELF
TRBV30	TRBJ2-2	AWSRGGELF
TRBV10-1	TRBJ2-5	AIRTRLGTPTRETQY
TRBV7-2	TRBJ2-1	ASRGRLAGYNEQF
TRBV4-1	TRBJ2-7	ASSRNFGTVLYEQY
TRBV18	TRBJ2-4	ASSPPWSKNIQY
TRBV5-4	TRBJ2-1	ASSPSPRRGEQF
TRBV7-2	TRBJ1-2	ASDPGDRVDGYT
TRBV7-3	TRBJ2-5	ASARGEGETQY
TRBV28	TRBJ1-2	ASRITGYGYT
TRBV19	TRBJ2-1	ASSIRQPNEQF
TRBV5-4	TRBJ1-1	ASSQTGGEAF
TRBV6-5	TRBJ2-5	ASSYGQGGLETQY
TRBV6-5	TRBJ1-1	ASSYTAVNTEAF
TRBV28	TRBJ1-3	ASSIRTTGNTIY
TRBV19	TRBJ1-2	ATEDRAAYGYT